This T cell receptor beta chain was retrieved from a study of identical twins listed by TCRdb under 2016. For context, the study as a whole: TCR alpha and beta repertoires from monozygotic twins, unrelated adults of various ages and cord blood were deep-sequenced to test whether fetal clonotypes persist. To rule out contamination, replicate twin experiments were performed at different times with different library preparation protocols.

The V and J ends are trimmed by 6 bases and 3 bases, leaving 23 bases between them. The CDR3 runs 18 amino acids, cysteine and phenylalanine included. Only the CDR3 region is kept as DNA, spanning 54 bases read in frame from base 1. Sequences SGHTA (CDR1) and FQGTGA (CDR2) are obtained from the germline V gene. All donors were healthy Caucasians. Three pairs of female monozygotic twins, all aged roughly 18 to 29 years, made up the twin cohort. CD4+ and CD8+ T cell populations were isolated with positive isolation kits from Invitrogen. Results and caveats for the whole study, not just this receptor: Compared with coincidental sharing between unrelated individuals, out-of-frame TCR alpha sequences shared between twins showed an excess of sequences with low generation probability. Out-of-frame TCR alpha sharing in monozygotic twins was systematically underestimated by recombination models, whereas sharing between unrelated individuals was in agreement with the recombination models. Invariant T cells such as MAIT and iNKT could partly confound zero-insertion analyses, though diverse VJ usage argued against this for most clonotypes. Excess twin sharing in beta out-of-frame sequences was weaker because fewer shared sequences lowered the signal-to-noise ratio. Because the same donors could not be followed over many years, the conclusions depended on cross-sectional statistical analysis. Abundant cord blood beta clonotypes had fewer insertions, young adult naive repertoires showed a similar but weaker trend, and memory repertoires showed no such trend.

The protocol used for the library was 5' RACE. The instrument given in TCRdb is Illumina HiSeq 2000. Template switching introduced a universal primer binding site; the final cDNA contained a unique molecular identifier, enabling accurate counting of TCR cDNA molecules. Specific primers in the conserved constant-segment region were used to synthesize first-strand cDNA for the TCR alpha and beta chains. To control for contamination, each cDNA library was double barcoded with a SMART-Mk sample barcode plus Illumina barcodes. Two successive PCR steps introduced TruSeq adapter sequences along with Illumina sample barcodes. TCR alpha and beta cDNA libraries were sequenced on the Illumina HiSeq platform with custom primers. The paper's data handling went like this. MiGEC was used to process raw reads and extract unique molecular identifiers, and MiXCR was used to find CDR3 positions. For each individual, recombination models were inferred using an EM algorithm with the repgenHMM and IGoR tools. The analysis of shared clonotypes was done with the tcR package in R, with sharing normalized by the product of cloneset sizes. To study raw recombination free of thymic and clonal selection effects, out-of-frame nonproductive sequences were analyzed. TCRdb reanalyzed the raw reads on its own, using fastp at Q25 for trimming and MiXCR for clone calling, and kept in-frame beta chains. Each entry is one CDR3 protein sequence, shown with its most common DNA and genes. TCRdb, not the authors, supplied the V and J calls. The sample records about 530,000 distinct CDR3 sequences, around 15% of which are singletons. The ten largest clones capture roughly 0.43% of the sample.

Remarks on this clonotype: Its antigen is unknown. Base qualities are not recorded, but no much larger clone differs from it by a single base.

These data are also associated with another study on yellow fever vaccine responses in identical twins. In that second paper, the authors write: According to the authors, the vaccine-induced T cell response in identical twins seemed to be partly convergent and partly specific to each individual. Focusing on identical twins, the study followed the T cell clones that responded to the vaccine, and did so with precision.

The V and J segments used are TRBV7-3 and TRBJ2-2; the D region is possibly TRBD1 or TRBD2, each matching across 5 bases. This receptor was obtained from a woman aged 18-30 years in good health. The sample taken for sequencing was CD4+ T cells sorted from blood. The nucleotide sequence is TGTGCCAGCAGTCCCTTCGGGGAACCAGTCAGGGACACCGGGGAGCTGTTTTTT. Its translation reads: CASSPFGEPVRDTGELFF.